The clone carrying this T cell receptor beta chain was seen once. Its antigen is unidentified. Sequencing used immunoSEQ multiplex PCR; TCRdb keeps in-frame clones, though not all of them. Here the sample spans about 61,000 clones, around 90% being singletons. CDR3 length: 17 amino acids. From germline, CDR1 is SGHTA and CDR2 FQGNSA. V gave up 2 bases and J gave up 6 bases; unmatched junction bases: 12. The time point denotes: cycle 4 day 1 (C4D1), after less than 7 weeks of nivolumab. Autologous stem cell transplantation was followed by relapse in every patient, and brentuximab vedotin exposure varied. Best responses fell into complete response, partial response or progressive disease. This sample stems from a study of PD-1 blockade in classical Hodgkin lymphoma. Findings and caveats of the study: Prior therapy or disease activity may underlie the repertoire differences, whose causes remain undefined. Newly diagnosed patients reportedly trailed healthy donors in baseline TCR diversity.

The chain carries TRBV7-2 and TRBJ2-1; 8 positions match TRBD2. The clonotype originates from a human donor with classical Hodgkin lymphoma. The specimen was peripheral blood mononuclear cells (PBMCs), collected before the fourth cycle of nivolumab. The chain's CDR3 is CASSLFGGGSLFNEQFF. The CDR3 nucleotides are TGTGCCAGCAGCTTATTCGGCGGGGGGTCCTTGTTCAATGAGCAGTTCTTC.